The clone carrying this TCR beta chain has a handful of counts. The antigen is not known. MiXCR was run by TCRdb on the reads, yielding one entry per CDR3 protein. The top ten hold around an eighth of the sample, which has some 920,000 distinct CDR3 sequences, around 30% seen once. This entry comes from a study of T cell repertoires in cytomegalovirus infection. For the study at large: HLA-C-restricted CMV epitopes, recently identified, and well-studied HLA-B-restricted ones were used by the study. In public TCR beta signatures, there were indications of both CMV infection and matching HLA type. General study findings and limits: In two of eight donors, the top clonotype was HLA-C-restricted CMV-specific.

V lost 3 bases and J lost 4; bases outside the gene matches: 7. This CDR3 contains 16 residues. Germline CDR1 SGHNT, CDR2 YYREEE (reference sequence). This receptor was obtained from a human donor in good health (CMV status not recorded). Some clones in this sample may be carry-over from other donors' samples. Specimen: cultured CD8+ T cells from PBMCs, collected from culture after CMV antigen stimulation. The chain is built from TRBV5-4 and TRBJ2-2; TRBD1 agrees at 9 bases. The CDR3 protein is CASSSTGGAGTGELFF. In DNA, the CDR3 is TGTGCCAGCAGCTCTACAGGGGGCGCGGGCACCGGGGAGCTGTTTTTT.